This record looks at one T cell receptor beta chain sequence and its context. The antigen this receptor binds is unknown. The sample holds no much larger clone one base away, and base qualities are not on file. The protocol used for the library was the immunoSEQ multiplex PCR assay. For the multiplex PCR, a mixture combining 60 forward primers for TCR Vbeta segments and 13 reverse primers for TCR Jbeta segments was used. The CDR3 region of rearranged TCR beta genes was amplified from genomic DNA with a multiplex PCR assay. The amplified TCR beta libraries were sequenced on the Illumina HiSeq System as 87-base-pair reads. Concerning the study's data processing: Across the 670 or so repertoires, a later analysis counted roughly 84 million unique TCR beta chains, approximately 12 million of which were shared by at least two donors. Raw reads were error-corrected and collapsed into unique sequences with a nearest-neighbor algorithm that merged closely related sequences to remove PCR and sequencing errors. Alignment of CDR3 sequences to IMGT reference sequences was used to assign V, D and J gene segments. For a sequence to be retained, a match of at least six nucleotides was required to both a V gene segment and a J gene segment. A rearrangement was called productive if the CDR3 had no stop codons and remained in frame with V and J, and every other rearrangement was called non-productive. CDR3 was defined by IMGT convention, running from the second conserved V-encoded cysteine to the conserved J-encoded phenylalanine. In an earlier analysis of around 600 of the donors, sequences lacking an unambiguous match to a single V gene segment were excluded. An earlier analysis of some 610 of the donors called V segments functional above 56.7% productive rearrangements and segregating when the between-donor standard deviation exceeded 5%. A statistical classification framework was built to diagnose cytomegalovirus status from the catalog of TCR beta chain sequences. A later analysis assigned V and J genes by comparing TCR nucleotide sequences with IMGT/GENE-DB human TR gene sequences. The TCRdist pipeline was used in a later analysis to assign CDR3 sequences and most-parsimonious VDJ recombination scenarios. In a later analysis, each TCR beta chain was defined by its CDR3 amino acid sequence together with its V-gene family, and reads without a unique V-gene family were excluded. As a way to deal with suspected cross-contamination and a sequencing artifact, a later analysis dropped approximately 590 nucleotide sequences that were highly shared and had low generation probability. A later analysis calculated a clonal expansion index for each public chain from normalized within-repertoire ranks of inferred template counts. In a later analysis, generation probabilities were computed with a VDJ recombination model fitted to out-of-frame rearrangements, and the resulting probabilities were checked against IGoR. A later analysis scored TCR-TCR, TCR-HLA and TCR-CMV co-occurrence with hypergeometric tests, applying a repertoire-size bias correction to TCR pairs. In a later analysis, false discovery rates were estimated by permuting HLA or CMV assignments 20 times. A later analysis grouped co-occurring TCRs with DBSCAN, adding TCRdist sequence similarity when clustering within HLA-allele-positive subsets. Repertoires with fewer than 30,000 or more than 120,000 public chains, plus five repertoires with anomalous nucleotide sharing, were excluded from co-occurrence clustering. In its TCRdb copy, this immuneACCESS table keeps in-frame sequences only and misses some clones. Where compared with another copy, unresolved V genes explain less than half of these, and the others have no known cause. V and J calls and clone size are those listed in that table; D and trimming were worked out from the DNA. The sample profile shows fewer than 150,000 clones; around 81% of them were found once. The top ten hold about 2.5% of the sample.

The cohort consisted of more than 650 healthy bone marrow donors. Cohort members were all nominally healthy when sampled, although unrecorded immune exposures were likely present. The donor was CMV seronegative and belonged to the group of over 350 seronegative cohort members. Every donor gave a peripheral blood sample, and the peripheral blood mononuclear cells from that sample were used for TCR beta sequencing. The Qiagen DNeasy Blood Extraction Kit was used to extract genomic DNA from the blood cell samples. This sample is drawn from a study of cytomegalovirus exposure and HLA in healthy donors (dated by TCRdb to about 2017). For context, the study as a whole: According to an earlier analysis of 587 of the donors, about 190 million T cells yielded 117 million unique TCR beta sequences and roughly 280 Gb of sequence data. The later analysis used no new phenotypic data to find candidate immune exposures, relying instead on TCR beta sequences and their occurrence across donors. Donor age, sex, ethnicity and CMV serostatus were compiled together with the repertoire data. The study was designed to test whether signatures of past pathogen exposure could be identified by cataloging public T cell receptors. HLA typing included class I and class II loci at four-digit resolution. In a later analysis, previously published TCR beta repertoires from 666 donors were re-analyzed and high-resolution HLA genotyping was added so that TCR occurrence patterns could be studied. In addition to the first cohort of 666 subjects, a separate validation cohort of 120 different subjects was used. An earlier analysis of approximately 630 of the donors applied high-throughput TCR beta sequencing to assess whether each TCR beta V gene segment acted as functional or pseudogenic. Among the roughly 410 genotyped donors, approximately 76% belonged to the genetic ancestry cluster associated with self-reported Caucasian donors. An early release covering more than 500 HLA-typed donors comprised roughly 300 gigabases of sequencing data and roughly 86 million unique TCR sequences. Typing coverage differed by locus: A, B, C, DRB1 and DQB1 were typed in about 620-640 donors, DQA1 in 522, DPA1 in over 600, and DPB1 in 450 to 480. Genome-wide SNP genotypes for about three fifths of the roughly 700 donors were used in a later genetic analysis, which treated that subset as a discovery cohort. Every discovery cohort repertoire had been produced on one sequencing platform. A handful of DR-DQ haplotypes were handled as single units for association and clustering because linkage in the cohort was strong. Among roughly 370 genotyped donors of the cohort, an average of about 240,000 unique TCR beta nucleotide sequences were sequenced per donor, roughly a sixth of them non-productive. High-throughput TCR immunosequencing, statistical association of individual TCRs with disease status, and machine learning were combined to predict cytomegalovirus infection status. The study profiled the T cell repertoires of 500 to 800 subjects by immunosequencing and related them to cytomegalovirus serostatus. General conclusions and limits of the study: A further reported finding was that TCR beta sequences accurately predicted the HLA-A and HLA-B alleles for most subjects in the first cohort. According to a later genetic analysis, donors in an Asian-associated ancestry cluster had fewer N-insertions in productive TCRs than the roughly 670-donor mean. A later analysis found that HLA-associated TCR beta chains were more clonally expanded and had lower generation probabilities than equally common non-associated chains. In vitro tests confirmed that a few of the cytomegalovirus-associated TCR beta chains recognize cytomegalovirus antigens. A later analysis associated 17,000 or so TCR beta sequences with specific HLA alleles at a false discovery rate of 0.05. This cohort had only TCR beta chains sequenced, and the lack of alpha or paired-chain data limited which features could be detected. A group of highly shared sequence variants was considered likely to be a technical artifact of the sequencing pipeline. Several of the top co-occurrence clusters appeared to be linked to parvovirus B19, influenza, CMV and Epstein-Barr virus, according to a later analysis. Across donors, most TCR sequences were observed very rarely, whereas some public TCRs were present in many individuals. Sequencing depth was assumed to be roughly uniform across donors in the presence/absence analyses, though that assumption may not hold. The authors suggested that the approach could potentially be extended to other disease states and immunological phenotypes. Because HLA typing was unavailable for some donors at each locus, only the typed subset was used in association tests. The study gave a list of around 170 TCR beta chains associated with cytomegalovirus. Assigning TCR associations to individual alleles was difficult when HLA alleles, especially DR and DQ, strongly co-occurred. An association between a missense DCLRE1C variant and V-gene and J-gene trimming of TCR beta chains was found in a later genetic analysis and replicated in an independent cohort. A later analysis found that TCR association rates varied across HLA loci, with DRB1 alleles showing the most associated TCRs and HLA-C alleles the fewest. In both the original and validation cohorts, the classifier was reported to diagnose cytomegalovirus status with high specificity and sensitivity. Linkage disequilibrium might explain the correlated functional status among segregating V segments, but an unknown experimental factor could not be ruled out. Fewer than 20 rarely observed V segments, including chromosome 9 orphons, were excluded from the earlier analysis of almost 600 of the donors because counts were too low. An earlier analysis of around 600 of the donors showed that most TCR beta V segments appeared in productive rearrangements either about 87% or about 30% of the time, which broadly matched IMGT annotations. Immune exposure information for the cohort was limited to CMV serostatus. In a later analysis, most CMV-associated TCR beta chains were found to appear HLA-restricted, with HLA associations seemingly driven largely by CMV exposure.

Sequencing was done on a sample of PBMCs. The receptor was isolated from a male donor in good health and CMV-seronegative.

The nucleotide sequence is given as TGTGCCAGCAAAACCGGGACAGGGTTTTTGAGCTCCCAGCATTTT. The encoded protein is CASKTGTGFLSSQHF. The V and J genes are TRBV6-1 and TRBJ1-5; 9 bases in between match TRBD1. Compared with germline, V lacks 7 bases and J lacks 11 bases; bases without a gene match: 15. The germline V gene sets CDR1 to MNHNS and CDR2 to SASEGT. There are 15 amino acids in the CDR3, from cysteine to phenylalanine inclusive. The read is trimmed to its CDR3 DNA, 45 bases read in frame from base 1.